This TCR beta chain was documented in a study of T-cell reconstitution after alpha-beta-depleted transplantation in children (TCRdb year 2016). Some background on the complete study: The study quantitatively tracked T-cell immune reconstitution after TCRalphabeta/CD19-depleted allogeneic hematopoietic cell transplantation in children using TCR repertoire profiling.

Receptor libraries were prepared by PCR. The sequencer listed for this sample is Illumina HiSeq 2500. To normalize quantification of the TCRbeta repertoire, the TCR libraries were built with molecular barcoding that relied on unique molecular identifiers. TCRdb trimmed public reads at Q25 via fastp, called clones via MiXCR and kept in-frame beta chains. Identical CDR3 protein sequences are pooled into one entry, listed with their most common genes and DNA. Here the sample has more than 150,000 distinct CDR3 sequences; roughly 6.8% occur a single time. 3% to 3.5% of the sample rests with the top ten. This clonotype was seen ten or more times. Its antigen remains undetermined. Base qualities are not provided; no much larger clone lies one nucleotide away. CDR1 and CDR2, per the germline V gene, are SGHVS and FNYEAQ. V loses 3 bases at its end and J loses 2 bases; junction bases beyond the gene matches: 4. Its CDR3 holds 14 amino acids, cysteine through phenylalanine. Only the CDR3 portion is preserved as DNA: 42 bases, with reading frame beginning at the first base.

The receptor was isolated from a human donor who donated a stem cell graft to a child with Wiskott-Aldrich syndrome. This sample comprised PBMCs from the stem cell graft donor, obtained from the stem cell graft. The receptor chain draws on TRBV7-6 and TRBJ2-7, and TRBD1 matches 7 of the central bases. The DNA sequence reads TGTGCCAGCAGCTTTGGGACAGACGCCTACGAGCAGTACTTC. Translated, this gives CASSFGTDAYEQYF.